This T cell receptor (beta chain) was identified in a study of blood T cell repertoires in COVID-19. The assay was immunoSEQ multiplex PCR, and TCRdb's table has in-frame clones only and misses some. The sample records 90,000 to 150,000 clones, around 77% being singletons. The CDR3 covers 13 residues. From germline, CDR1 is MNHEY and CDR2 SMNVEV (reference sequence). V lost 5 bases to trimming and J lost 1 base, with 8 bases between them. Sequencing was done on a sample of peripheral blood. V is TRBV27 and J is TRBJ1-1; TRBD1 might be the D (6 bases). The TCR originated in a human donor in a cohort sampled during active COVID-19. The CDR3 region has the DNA TGTGCCAGCAGTCAACAGGGGAACACTGAAGCTTTCTTT. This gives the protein CASSQQGNTEAFF.